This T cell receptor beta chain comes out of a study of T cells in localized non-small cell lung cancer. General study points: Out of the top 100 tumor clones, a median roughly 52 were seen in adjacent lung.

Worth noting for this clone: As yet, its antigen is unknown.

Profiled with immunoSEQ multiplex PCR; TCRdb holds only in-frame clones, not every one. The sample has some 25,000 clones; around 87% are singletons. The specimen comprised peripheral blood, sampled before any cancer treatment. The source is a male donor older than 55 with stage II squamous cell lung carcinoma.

The chain's CDR3 is CASSLGLYEQYF. CDR3 nucleotide sequence: TGTGCCAGCAGTTTAGGTCTGTACGAGCAGTACTTC. V is TRBV28 and J is TRBJ2-7; D not resolved. Germline-derived CDR1 and CDR2 are MDHEN and SYDVKM. This CDR3 is built from 12 residues. Trimming cost V 2 bases and J 4 bases, with 6 bases left between them.